Here is one T cell receptor beta chain with its context. These data originate in a study of cytomegalovirus exposure and HLA in healthy donors. Germline V gene data show CDR1 as SGHAT and CDR2 as FQNNGV. Deletions cut 2 bases from V and 0 bases from J, with 17 bases between. The CDR3 extends over 17 amino acids. The study ran its PCR with 60 Vbeta and 13 Jbeta primers. TCRdb's copy holds only in-frame clones and misses some; the assay was immunoSEQ multiplex PCR. This sample yields about 140,000 clones, of which 88% are seen a single time; 0.45% to 0.6% belongs to the top ten. The chain employs TRBV11-2 and TRBJ2-7; possibly TRBD2 for D (6 bases). This TCR derives from a woman between 40 and 55 years old in good health and CMV-seronegative. Input material: PBMCs. The CDR3 spells CASSLTYGGGSSYEQYF. The CDR3 coding sequence is TGTGCCAGCAGCTTAACCTACGGGGGAGGTAGCTCCTACGAGCAGTACTTC.